This record looks at one TCR beta chain sequence and its context. Its antigen is currently unknown. The data were obtained in a study of OX40 agonist ivuxolimab in advanced cancers. Study results and limitations: Relatively little clonal expansion, among the lowest observed, appeared in partial responders at 0.1-3.0 mg/kg. Expanded clones tended on average to be more numerous among CD8+ T cells than CD4+.

Trimming stripped 7 bases from V and 3 bases from J, with 6 bases between. CDR3 size: 11 residues. Germline CDR1 SNHLY, CDR2 FYNNEI. Profiled with immunoSEQ multiplex PCR; TCRdb holds only in-frame clones, not every one. The sample lists around 65,000 clones; roughly nine tenths were seen once. Sample: CD4+ or CD8+ T cells sorted from blood, taken in a trial of the OX40 agonist ivuxolimab. The chain joins TRBV2 to TRBJ2-5; D is ambiguous. This sequence originates from an adult with an advanced solid tumor such as melanoma, head and neck, liver or kidney cancer. CDR3 residues: CASTTKETQYF. In nucleotides, the CDR3 is TGTGCCAGCACCACTAAAGAGACCCAGTACTTC.